This T cell receptor beta chain originates from a study of beta chain features in type 1 diabetes. In the study overall: All samples together contributed 100 million to 120 million sorted cells for examination. Overall study results and limits: Since sequencing was performed on cDNA, cells with high TCR expression could be over-represented.

This clone was seen only a few times. Its target is unknown. Germline CDR1 is SEHNR and CDR2 is FQNEAQ (reference sequence). After removal of 1 base from V and 8 bases from J, the junction contained 2 bases not matched to a gene. The CDR3 is 15 residues long. Every bit of the isolated RNA underwent reverse transcription, so sequencing read expressed TCRB transcripts. Libraries were prepared by immunoSEQ multiplex PCR; TCRdb keeps only in-frame clonotypes and omits some of them. The table lists 860,000 or so clones, about 17% of them singletons. Every donor had blood drawn once into heparin, approximately 120 mL on average.

This receptor was obtained from a woman aged 18 to 35 in good health. The V call is TRBV7-9, the J call TRBJ2-4; 13 bases fit TRBD2. The sample comprised naive CD4+ T cells from blood. The CDR3 DNA is TGTGCCAGCAGCTTAGAACTAGCGGGAGGGGACATTCAGTACTTC. Its translation is CASSLELAGGDIQYF.